Given below is one TCR beta chain in context. The target antigen is unknown. The iRepertoire nested amplicon-rescue multiplex PCR amplified TCR alpha and beta CDR3s from RNA. MiXCR, applied by TCRdb to the multiplex PCR reads, yields one record per CDR3 protein. The table shows about 400,000 distinct CDR3 sequences, with less than 50% occurring only once. This sample is drawn from a study of glioma-infiltrating T cells. Per the germline V gene, CDR1 is MGHRA and CDR2 is YSYEKL. The CDR3 sequence is 15 residues long. The V end was cut by 0 bases, the J end by 1 base, with 9 bases between. Findings of the study overall: Signature shared blood CDR3 motifs were enriched in low-divergence and depleted in high-divergence patients. Tissue and blood shared very few CDR3 sequences. Above-expected tissue-blood divergence occurred in all gliomas, most in low-grade ones.

The chain has TRBV4-1 and TRBJ1-1; D unresolved. The sequence was obtained from a human donor with low-grade glioma or glioblastoma, undergoing nonglioma brain surgery, or in good health (not recorded which). Sample: glioma tissue, nonneoplastic brain tissue, or PBMCs (not recorded which). The CDR3 DNA sequence: TGCGCCAGCAGCCAAGATCGGGTAGGGAACACTGAAGCTTTCTTT. Amino acid sequence: CASSQDRVGNTEAFF.